The T cell receptor (beta chain) under discussion was sequenced for a study of naive and memory T cell subsets listed by TCRdb under 2017. With regard to the full study: Sorted naive and memory T cell subsets from peripheral blood were analyzed in the study using a UMI-based, open-source pipeline for TCR alpha and beta sequencing. Complete agreement was observed between the functional CMV T cell responses and the IgG serology results. RNA was DNase-treated and reverse transcribed with TCR constant-region primers, mostly using SuperScript III. Broader findings and caveats from the paper: The repertoire findings for the naive and memory subsets could not be validated, as no ground truth was available. RNA-based TCR counts may be influenced by expression changes linked to T cell activation and differentiation. A clonotype was defined as a single alpha or beta chain sequence rather than as a paired alpha/beta receptor. A few larger clonotypes were present in naive repertoires, particularly the CD8 repertoires, and these clonotypes were possibly memory cells re-expressing CD45RA. After error correction, only a single occurrence was seen for over 90% of naive TCR sequences, so much steeper abundance distributions were produced than in memory subsets. The abundance of TCRs followed a power law with an exponent that differed between naive and memory subsets yet stayed consistent across the three individuals. In both CD4 and CD8 cells, going from naive through CM, EM and EMRA, the Gini index went up while Shannon and inverse Simpson diversity went down.

Separate amplification of TCR alpha and beta chain libraries was performed from the second PCR step onward. CMV status of each donor was established by measuring IFNgamma production from CD4+ T cells after fresh PBMCs were stimulated overnight with CMV viral lysate. Miltenyi beads were used first to positively select CD4 T cells, and CD8 T cells were then positively selected from the CD4-negative fraction. Cells were stained for CD3, CD4, CD8, CD45RA, CD27 and a live/dead dye and were sorted on a BD Aria II into four subsets based on CD45RA and CD27. Blood came from a few healthy volunteers, each fractionated into CD4 and CD8 T cells and then into four differentiation subsets. About 110 ml of peripheral blood was collected from each donor, and PBMC were isolated from the blood using Ficoll-Paque PLUS density-gradient centrifugation. The sorted cells were lysed in RLT buffer, after which RNA was extracted using a Qiagen RNeasy kit and kept at -80 degrees C.

Library preparation employed UMI-ligation and nested PCR. An equimolar mix of two oligonucleotides covering both TRBC1 and TRBC2 was used as the beta constant-region primer. Four rounds of PCR, combining the SP2 primer with nested alpha and beta constant-region primers, were used to amplify the ligated cDNA. A single-stranded oligonucleotide carrying the SP2 primer and a 12-nucleotide UMI was ligated to the 3' end of the cDNA by T4 RNA ligase 1. Incubation of the ligation reaction was carried out at 16 degrees C for roughly 18-24 hours. PCR2 was typically run as a SYBR Green qPCR and stopped at a predetermined threshold to prevent over-amplification. All purifications after the first were performed with Agencourt AMPure XP magnetic beads. Libraries were quantified by Qubit and checked on a TapeStation, where a main peak was expected near 650 bp. Sequencing of the pooled libraries was done on an Illumina MiSeq using v2 2x251 paired-end kits, which typically yielded about 1-2 million reads per sample. Each sample's library went into the pool at roughly 4.4 nM, and roughly 5-7.5% PhiX was added to help with cluster recognition. In the authors' own workflow: V and J genes were assigned to Demultiplexor-processed FASTQ reads by Decombinator through tag matching, with a single base-pair mismatch being allowed. UMIs were used by Collapsinator to correct both sequencing errors and frequency errors arising from PCR heterogeneity. CDR3Translator translated TCRs and extracted CDR3s from the conserved cysteine to the FGXG phenylalanine, flagging non-productive sequences. Gini, Shannon entropy and inverse Simpson indices were calculated on repertoires subsampled to equal numbers of UMI-defined TCRs. Within the linear range, a power law was fitted by maximum likelihood to the distributions of clonotype abundance. For one naive CD8 sample, the pipeline and MIGEC produced similar UMI counts, unique TCR numbers and clonal distributions. In one analysis, naive TCRs that were also found in any memory subset of the same donor were excluded from the naive repertoire. The repertoires were searched for roughly 7,000 CMV-associated CDR3 sequences that had been compiled from VDJdb and a published dataset. TCRdb reworked the public reads: Q25 trimming with fastp, MiXCR clone assembly, productive beta chains retained. Under each unique CDR3 protein, matching rows form one entry showing the most common genes and DNA. TCRdb assigned the V and J calls; the authors' analysis was not used. For this sample there are 150,000 or so distinct CDR3 sequences; roughly 22% appear just once. Clones ranked in the top ten supply about 0.11% of the sample.

As to this clonotype: Its antigen is unknown. Nothing much larger sits one base from this clone, and base qualities are not available.

The specimen was naive CD4+ T cells from blood. This specimen's cell subset or site label, per the study, means: naive T cells, CD45RA high CD27+. The source of this sequence is a human donor in good health.

The CDR3 region has the sequence CASSPMGYGEQYF. The DNA sequence reads TGTGCCAGCTCCCCCATGGGATATGGGGAGCAGTACTTC. The chain couples TRBV18 to TRBJ2-7, with the D gene too uncertain to name. There are 13 amino acids in the CDR3, from cysteine to phenylalanine inclusive. Only CDR3 DNA remains: 39 bases, in frame from the first base. V loses 6 bases, J loses 7 bases, and the germline ends lie 16 bases apart. The CDR1 and CDR2 encoded by the germline V gene are KGHSH and LQKENI.